Each of the 21 T cell receptor beta chains below was sequenced from the same sample in a study of Graves' ophthalmopathy and Graves' hyperthyroidism. Amplification targeted the TCR beta CDR3 regions, with RNA transcripts as the source material. After a first-round RT-PCR with HTBI primers, a second-round multiplex PCR was run. TCRdb itself ran the multiplex PCR reads through MiXCR, one entry per CDR3 protein. The sample lists approximately 160,000 distinct CDR3 sequences; 30% to 45% were seen once. The sequenced material came from peripheral blood. These receptors were collected from a man younger than 45 with Graves' ophthalmopathy.

This clonotype was found many times. This chain joins TRBV11-2 and TRBJ2-7; 14 bases match TRBD2. The CDR3 has 15 residues. The V segment lost 7 bases and the J segment 7 bases; nucleotides outside the gene matches: 9. CDR1 SGHAT and CDR2 FQNNGV come from the germline V gene. The chain's CDR3 is CASTPGLAGVGEQYF. The CDR3 nucleotides read TGTGCCAGCACTCCGGGACTAGCGGGAGTTGGAGAGCAGTACTTC.

This clonotype has at least ten counts. The chain recombines TRBV2 with TRBJ1-5; D ambiguous. Germline V gene sequence: CDR1 SNHLY, CDR2 FYNNEI. The CDR3 is 14 amino acids. Between the trimmed V and J ends, which lost 7 bases and 0 bases, there was a span of 10 bases. The CDR3 is CASMAEYSNQPQHF. In DNA, the CDR3 is TGTGCCAGCATGGCAGAGTATAGCAATCAGCCCCAGCATTTT.

This clonotype was seen many times. The chain recombines TRBV6-2 or TRBV6-3 with TRBJ1-1, with D unclear. This CDR3 is 13 amino acids long. Germline assignment: CDR1 MNHEY and CDR2 SVGEGT. Deletions cut 2 bases from V and 2 bases from J, with 6 bases between. The CDR3 spells CASSYVSNTEAFF. CDR3 sequence (DNA): TGTGCCAGCAGTTACGTAAGTAACACTGAAGCTTTCTTT.

This clonotype was seen many times. The chain combines TRBV7-2 with TRBJ1-3; no reliable D call. The CDR3 is made up of 13 amino acids. Trimming removed 8 bases at V and 7 bases at J, with 15 bases between. Germline V gives CDR1 SGHTA, CDR2 FQGNSA. The CDR3 protein is CASGAGVHNTIYF. In DNA form, the CDR3 reads TGTGCCAGCGGCGCTGGGGTACACAACACCATATATTTT.

The V and J genes are TRBV11-2 and TRBJ2-7, with 10 nucleotides matching TRBD2. Germline V CDR1 and CDR2: SGHAT, FQNNGV. CDR3 length: 16 amino acids. Unmatched junction bases numbered 7, after V lost 3 bases and J lost 2 bases. CDR3 coding DNA: TGTGCCAGCAGCTTTCTAGCGGGAGAAGGAACCTACGAGCAGTACTTC. It encodes CASSFLAGEGTYEQYF. The whole variable domain, filled in from reference TRBV11-2 and TRBJ2-7, reads EAGVAQSPRYKIIEKRQSVAFWCNPISGHATLYWYQQILGQGPKLLIQFQNNGVVDDSQLPKDRFSAERLKGVDSTLKIQPAKLEDSAVYLCASSFLAGEGTYEQYFGPGTRLTVT.

This clonotype was detected ten times or more. The chain has TRBV14 and TRBJ2-7; no firm D call. Germline V CDR1 and CDR2: SGHDN, FVKESK. V was pared by 0 bases and J by 5 bases, with 11 bases between. The CDR3 has 14 residues. The CDR3: CASSQEGWVHEQYF. The CDR3 DNA reads as TGTGCCAGCAGCCAAGAAGGGTGGGTCCACGAGCAGTACTTC.

The chain has TRBV15 and TRBJ1-1; TRBD1 agrees at 8 bases. V lost 4 bases, J lost 5 bases, and 6 bases stayed unmatched. The CDR3 runs to 14 residues. Germline V gene lookup returns CDR1 LNHNV and CDR2 YYDKDF (reference sequence). The CDR3 DNA follows: TGTGCCACCAGCACTTACAGGGGGGAAACTGAAGCTTTCTTT. Its protein is CATSTYRGETEAFF.

This clonotype was observed at least ten times. This chain links TRBV5-1 with TRBJ2-5; 7 bases are shared with TRBD1. CDR3 size: 13 residues. CDR1 is SGHRS, CDR2 YFSETQ, per germline. J lost 2 bases, V lost 5 bases, and 3 bases had no gene match. The CDR3 region is CASSPGQQETQYF. The CDR3, as DNA: TGCGCCAGCAGTCCGGGACAGCAAGAGACCCAGTACTTC.

This clonotype was counted many times. The genes are TRBV24-1 and TRBJ1-2; D uncertain. The CDR3 contains 14 residues. V shed 3 bases and J shed 4 bases, with 11 bases lying between them. Germline-derived CDR1 and CDR2 are KGHDR and SFDVKD. CDR3 sequence (DNA): TGTGCCACCAGTGATGGAGAGTTTGGCTATGGCTACACCTTC. Translated: CATSDGEFGYGYTF.

At least ten counts were recorded for this clonotype. In nucleotides, the CDR3 is TGTGCCAGCAGCCCACGTGGGGGCTTGAGCAATCAGCCCCAGCATTTT. Residues: CASSPRGGLSNQPQHF. The rearrangement links TRBV3-1 to TRBJ1-5; D possibly corresponds to TRBD1 (6 bases). V shed 4 bases and J shed 1 base, with 14 bases lying between them. Germline V CDR1 and CDR2: LGHDT, YNNKEL (reference sequence). The CDR3 is 16 amino acids.

At least ten counts were recorded for this clonotype. The chain has TRBV5-6 and TRBJ1-2; D is ambiguous. This CDR3 contains 14 residues. The germline V and J ends were trimmed by 0 bases and 6 bases, with 12 bases remaining between them. Germline CDR1 reads SGHDT; CDR2 reads YYEEEE. CDR3 sequence (DNA): TGTGCCAGCAGCTTGGTAGGAGGGAAGGATGGCTACACCTTC. It yields the protein CASSLVGGKDGYTF.

V gene TRBV30 combines with J gene TRBJ2-2; maybe TRBD1 (6 bases). Germline V gene lookup returns CDR1 GTSNPN and CDR2 SVGIG (reference sequence). The V and J ends lost 2 bases and 1 base respectively, with 14 bases between them. The CDR3 consists of 16 residues. In nucleotides, the CDR3 is TGTGCCTGGAGTTCAGGGGCCAGGTTGAACACCGGGGAGCTGTTTTTT. Translated: CAWSSGARLNTGELFF.

The CDR3, as DNA: TGTGCCATCAGTGAGACTCGGGACTATGGCTACACCTTC. Amino acids: CAISETRDYGYTF. The gene calls are TRBV10-3 and TRBJ1-2; no clear D. CDR1 is ENHRY, CDR2 SYGVKD, per germline. Trimming removed 2 bases from V and 3 bases from J, with 7 bases in between. CDR3 length equals 13 residues.

This chain uses TRBV6-1 with TRBJ1-5; no reliable D call. V shed 8 bases and J shed 2 bases, with 10 bases lying between them. The CDR3 has 13 amino acids. CDR1 and CDR2 (germline): MNHNS, SASEGT. The CDR3 DNA is TGTGCCAGCCGGGCCCCGGGCAATCAGCCCCAGCATTTT. Amino acid sequence: CASRAPGNQPQHF.

This clonotype was detected ten times or more. This chain links TRBV5-1 with TRBJ2-7; TRBD1 aligns across 9 bases. Germline CDR1 and CDR2: SGHRS and YFSETQ. Trimming cost V 0 bases and J 7 bases; bases outside gene matches: 5. This CDR3 contains 14 residues. This CDR3 is CASSLGDREREQYF. CDR3 sequence (DNA): TGCGCCAGCAGCTTGGGGGACAGGGAGCGGGAGCAGTACTTC.

V is TRBV6-1 and J is TRBJ2-7; the match to TRBD2 covers 11 bases. Germline V gene lookup returns CDR1 MNHNS and CDR2 SASEGT. V trimming: 6 bases; J trimming: 1 base; junction bases outside the gene matches: 5. The CDR3 contains 15 residues. As DNA, the CDR3 is TGTGCCAGCAGGGCTGGGACTAGCGGATCCTACGAGCAGTACTTC. Its translation is CASRAGTSGSYEQYF.

This sequence joins TRBV30 and TRBJ1-1; D uncertain. The CDR3 totals 13 residues. Trimming removed 2 bases from V and 5 bases from J, with 12 bases in between. The V gene's germline CDR1 is GTSNPN and CDR2 SVGIG (reference sequence). The CDR3 loop is CAWSRGGITEAFF. CDR3 in DNA: TGTGCCTGGAGTCGCGGAGGGATTACTGAAGCTTTCTTT.

J is TRBJ2-5 and V is TRBV7-2, with 7 positions matching TRBD2. V was pared by 5 bases and J by 5 bases, with 14 bases of the junction left unmatched. The CDR3 sequence is 16 residues long. Germline V CDR1 and CDR2: SGHTA, FQGNSA. CDR3 sequence (DNA): TGTGCCAGCAGCCCGGTTCAGGGCGGGAGCGGGGAGACCCAGTACTTC. It translates to CASSPVQGGSGETQYF.

The chain links TRBV6-1 to TRBJ1-1; a weak D match, TRBD1 (6 bases). The CDR3 covers 14 residues. The V gene lost 6 bases and the J gene lost 1 base, with 12 bases spanning the gap. Germline CDR1 is MNHNS and CDR2 is SASEGT. The CDR3: CASRFRGGNTEAFF. CDR3 sequence (DNA): TGTGCCAGCAGGTTCAGGGGAGGGAACACTGAAGCTTTCTTT.

The V call is TRBV12-3 or TRBV12-4, the J call TRBJ2-6; D may be TRBD1 (6 bases). The CDR3 runs 14 residues. V was cut by 6 bases and J by 1 base, with 7 bases left in between. CDR3 sequence reads: CASRRGSGANVLTF. Written as DNA, the CDR3 is TGTGCCAGCAGGAGGGGGTCTGGGGCCAACGTCCTGACTTTC.

In its sample, this clonotype was seen many times. The chain is built from TRBV6-1 and TRBJ2-2, with D possibly TRBD2 on 6 matching bases. Germline V gene data show CDR1 as MNHNS and CDR2 as SASEGT. V lost 5 bases and J lost 7, with 20 bases in between. The CDR3 is made up of 16 amino acids. CDR3 protein: CASSRIQGQEGGELFF. CDR3 nucleotide sequence: TGTGCCAGCAGTAGAATTCAGGGTCAGGAGGGCGGGGAGCTGTTTTTT.